Below, one T cell receptor (beta chain) is given with its context. This clone appeared once. Its antigen has not been determined. No clone much larger than this one lies a single base away; base qualities are absent. The collaborating institutions used their own protocols to collect whole blood in K2EDTA tubes. Collaborator samples were shipped for TCRbeta analysis as frozen whole blood, isolated PBMCs, or DNA extracted from either sample type. The sample belongs to a study of blood T cell repertoires in COVID-19 (dated by TCRdb to about 2020). About the investigation overall: Samples covering the acute and convalescent phases of COVID-19 were provided by collaborators in the United States, Italy and Spain. The material from the prospective study consisted of cDNA or gDNA derived from T cells, B-cell-depleted T cells, or PBMCs. Deeply sampled blood TCRbeta repertoires from subjects exposed to, actively infected with, or recovered from COVID-19 were included in the dataset. The repertoires were made available in a free public database intended to serve as a resource for research on the immune response to SARS-CoV-2. Samples came from the ongoing ImmuneRACE study (first 160 participants) plus 1,254 subjects from 6 global collaborators. The sample metadata nearly always contained a de-identified subject ID, COVID-19 status, age in years and sex. HLA class I and class II types, where available, came from metadata supplied by the sample provider rather than from assay-based typing.

TCRbeta CDR3 regions were amplified from genomic DNA by means of the immunoSEQ Assay, a bias-controlled multiplex PCR. In the original analysis: Nucleated cell counts per sample were estimated from amplification of reference gene primers within the assay. Sequence reads were collapsed and filtered to measure the absolute abundance of every unique TCRbeta CDR3 rearrangement. For each sample, productive Simpson clonality was calculated by taking the square root of Simpson's diversity index across productive rearrangements. What TCRdb holds here is the immuneACCESS table cut down to in-frame rearrangements. Part of the clones is not present; checked against another copy, under half of the missing clones reflect an unresolved V gene, and the others are unexplained. The DNA was the basis for D and trimming; V, J and clone size are from that table. For this sample there are approximately 160,000 clones; roughly four fifths appear just once. The top ten clones comprise roughly 3.6% of the sample.

Study-wide findings and limitations: The quantity of clinical and demographic metadata differed by source and by participant and was supplied without curation.

V has 4 bases trimmed and J has 0 bases trimmed; junction bases matching no gene number 3. The CDR3 sequence holds 14 residues, the cysteine and phenylalanine included. Just the 42-base CDR3 DNA is kept, in frame starting at base 1. CDR1 and CDR2, looked up from the germline V gene, are SGHRS and YFSETQ. The sample was peripheral blood. The receptor chain draws on TRBV5-1 and TRBJ1-1, with 7 central nucleotides matching TRBD1. The TCR comes from a woman older than 75 with acute or convalescent COVID-19. The CDR3 reads CASSTGTVNTEAFF. The DNA reads TGCGCCAGCAGCACCGGGACAGTGAACACTGAAGCTTTCTTT.